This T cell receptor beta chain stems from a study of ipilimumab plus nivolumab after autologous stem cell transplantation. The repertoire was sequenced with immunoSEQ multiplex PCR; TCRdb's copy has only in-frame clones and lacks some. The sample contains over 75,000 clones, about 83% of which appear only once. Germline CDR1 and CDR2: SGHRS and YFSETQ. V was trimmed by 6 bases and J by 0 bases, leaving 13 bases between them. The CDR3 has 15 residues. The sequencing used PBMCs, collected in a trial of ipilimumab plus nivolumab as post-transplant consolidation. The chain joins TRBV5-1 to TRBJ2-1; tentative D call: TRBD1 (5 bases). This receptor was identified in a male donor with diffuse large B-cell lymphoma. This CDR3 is CASKGRPSSYNEQFF. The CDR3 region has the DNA TGCGCCAGCAAGGGGCGGCCTAGCTCCTACAATGAGCAGTTCTTC. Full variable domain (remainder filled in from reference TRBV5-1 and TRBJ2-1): KAGVTQTPRYLIKTRGQQVTLSCSPISGHRSVSWYQQTPGQGLQFLFEYFSETQRNKGNFPGRFSGRQFSNSRSEMNVSTLELGDSALYLCASKGRPSSYNEQFFGPGTRLTVL.